A selection of T cell receptor beta chains follows, all from one sample in a study of blood T cell repertoires in COVID-19. Assay used: immunoSEQ multiplex PCR; TCRdb lists only in-frame clones, some missing. The table lists 150,000 to 200,000 clones, around 85% of them singletons. The specimen sequenced was peripheral blood. These receptors all come from an older woman with COVID-19, enrolled during active disease. Both conserved end residues are part of each CDR3. Fields, in order: clone size, V gene, J gene, D gene, CDR3 DNA, CDR3 protein. D genes are given only for firm matches. Only some rows state a clone size, as once, few, many or a class for expanded clones.

-,TRBV7-3,TRBJ2-3,TRBD2,TGTGCCAGCAGCTTAGTGACTAGCGGGAGGGTAGCCGATACGCAGTATTTT,CASSLVTSGRVADTQYF
once,TRBV19,TRBJ1-1,TRBD1,TGTGCCAGTAGTCCCCGGACAGGGGGCCTCAGTGACACTGAAGCTTTCTTT,CASSPRTGGLSDTEAFF
-,TRBV19,TRBJ1-5,-,TGTGCCAGTACCTCACCCCCGGGGGGCTTCAATCAGCCCCAGCATTTT,CASTSPPGGFNQPQHF
once,TRBV21-1,TRBJ1-1,-,TGTGCCAGCAGCACCCCCATAGGGGAGAACACTGAAGCTTTCTTT,CASSTPIGENTEAFF
few,TRBV3-1/TRBV3-2,TRBJ2-1,TRBD2,TGTGCCAGCACCCGAAAGGAACTAGCGGGAGGCAATGAGCAGTTCTTC,CASTRKELAGGNEQFF
-,TRBV11-3,TRBJ1-6,-,TGTGCCAGCAGCTTATACGAGAATTCACCCCTCCACTTT,CASSLYENSPLHF
-,TRBV19,TRBJ2-7,-,TGTGCCAGTAGTATAGCCCTTTCCTACGAGCAGTACTTC,CASSIALSYEQYF
-,TRBV7-2,TRBJ2-7,-,TGTGCCAGCAGCTTGGGACTTGCCGGCATGTACGAGCAGTACTTC,CASSLGLAGMYEQYF
-,TRBV27,TRBJ2-1,TRBD1,TGTGCCAGCATTAAACTTTCAGGGGGCCCCTACAATGAGCAGTTCTTC,CASIKLSGGPYNEQFF
-,TRBV4-1,TRBJ2-7,TRBD2,TGCGCCAGCAGCCCAGTAGCGGGAATCGACGAGCAGTACTTC,CASSPVAGIDEQYF
-,TRBV2,TRBJ2-5,TRBD1,TGTGCCAGCAGTGAAGGGGTGTTGGGACAGGGTTCGGAGACCCAGTACTTC,CASSEGVLGQGSETQYF
-,TRBV14,TRBJ2-7,-,TGTGCCAGCAGCCCGACAAGTACCTACGAGCAGTACTTC,CASSPTSTYEQYF
-,TRBV9,TRBJ2-5,TRBD2,TGTGCCAGCAGCGTAGGACCTAGCGGGAGGGGAGAGACCCAGTACTTC,CASSVGPSGRGETQYF
-,TRBV10-3,TRBJ2-7,-,TGTGCCATCTTTCGACCGGGTACCTACGAGCAGTACTTC,CAIFRPGTYEQYF
-,TRBV5-1,TRBJ1-3,TRBD1,TGCGCCAGCAGCTCCGGGACAGGGGAATCTCGAAACACCATATATTTT,CASSSGTGESRNTIYF
-,TRBV7-2,TRBJ2-4,TRBD1,TGTGCCAGCAGCTTAACCGGGACAGGGAGATTAGCCAAAAACATTCAGTACTTC,CASSLTGTGRLAKNIQYF
-,TRBV6-5,TRBJ1-3,-,TGTGCCAGCAGTATGACACTCTCTGGAAACACCATATATTTT,CASSMTLSGNTIYF